The 12 T cell receptor beta chains given below trace back to one sample, sequenced in a study of Tregs in tolerant kidney transplant recipients. Recipients received nonmyeloablative bone marrow transplants from related graft donors, with transient mixed chimerism. The repertoire was sequenced with immunoSEQ multiplex PCR; TCRdb's copy has only in-frame clones and lacks some. Recorded for this sample: some 29,000 clones. The specimen was CD4+ T cells from blood (PBMCs), collected 24 months after the transplant. The receptors here all came from a human patient who received a combined kidney and bone marrow transplant. Some T cells may be graft donor cells.

Regarding this clone: Read data end 3 residues before the CDR3 end; the end is taken from the germline J gene. The V and J genes are TRBV5-5 and TRBJ1-2, with a possible D match to TRBD1 (5 bases). CDR1 is SGHKS, CDR2 YYEKEE, per germline (reference sequence). The CDR3 is 11 residues long. The CDR3: CASSLTGVYTF. Partial CDR3 DNA: TGTGCCAGCAGCTTGACGGGGGTC.

About this clone: The read ends 3 residues shy of where the CDR3 ends; the end is completed using the germline J gene. The rearrangement joins TRBV19 to TRBJ2-3; tentative D call: TRBD1 (5 bases). This CDR3 region has 17 residues. Germline CDR1 reads LNHDA; CDR2 reads SQIVND (reference sequence). The ends were cut back, 5 bases at V and 2 bases at J, with 20 bases in the middle. This CDR3 is CASSPLGQGPLTDTQYF. CDR3 bases read: TGTGCCAGTAGTCCCCTAGGGCAGGGTCCTCTCACAGATACG. Filled out from reference TRBV19 and TRBJ2-3, the complete variable domain reads DGGITQSPKYLFRKEGQNVTLSCEQNLNHDAMYWYRQDPGQGLRLIYYSQIVNDFQKGDIAEGYSVSREKKESFPLTVTSAQKNPTAFYLCASSPLGQGPLTDTQYFGPGTRLTVL.

As to this clone: The read stops 3 residues short of the end of the CDR3; the missing end is completed from the germline J gene. The V call is TRBV20-1, the J call TRBJ1-1; a possible D gene is TRBD1 (5 bases). Trimming left V 5 bases short and J 5 bases short, with 15 bases between. This CDR3 region has 13 residues. CDR1 is DFQATT and CDR2 is SNEGSKA in the germline V gene (reference sequence). CDR3 sequence reads: CSAGAHRGTEAFF. CDR3 DNA (partial): TGCAGTGCTGGGGCCCACCGGGGGACTGAA.

The sequenced part of the CDR3 DNA is TGTGCCAGCAGCGTAGATGGACAGGAAGGGGAGACC. Its translation is CASSVDGQEGET. The entire CDR3 protein reads CASSVDGQEGETQYF. This chain connects TRBV5-4 to TRBJ2-5, with 7 bases fitting TRBD1. The read stops 3 residues short of the end of the CDR3; the missing end is completed from the germline J gene. V shed 4 bases and J 5 bases; nucleotides not matched to a gene: 11. Germline CDR1 and CDR2: SGHNT and YYREEE (reference sequence). The CDR3 spans 15 residues.

About this clone: The read comes to an end 3 residues before the CDR3 does, leaving the germline J gene to fill in the end. The chain couples TRBV5-1 to TRBJ1-2; TRBD1 agrees at 8 bases. CDR1 is SGHRS, CDR2 YFSETQ, per germline. The CDR3 length is 15 residues. V shed 4 bases and J 6 bases; nucleotides not matched to a gene: 11. CDR3 sequence reads: CASSPVSGTGDGYTF. Partial CDR3 DNA: TGCGCCAGCAGCCCGGTCTCCGGGACAGGCGATGGC.

A word on this clone: The DNA ends 3 residues before the CDR3 does, and the rest of the CDR3 is filled in from the germline J gene. This chain connects TRBV18 to TRBJ1-4; 8 bases line up with TRBD1. The V gene end was trimmed by 5 bases and the J gene end by 2 bases; junction bases not matched to a gene: 7. Germline CDR1 reads KGHSH; CDR2 reads LQKENI. CDR3 length: 16 residues. CDR3 DNA, as far as it was read: TGTGCCAGCTCAAAAAGGACAGGGCAGACTAATGAAAAA. Protein: CASSKRTGQTNEK. The complete CDR3 sequence is CASSKRTGQTNEKLFF.

As to this clone: The CDR3 goes on 3 residues after the read ends, and that part is filled in from the germline J gene. The chain employs TRBV5-1 and TRBJ1-4; 8 bases map to TRBD1. The CDR3 runs to 16 residues. Germline V gene lookup returns CDR1 SGHRS and CDR2 YFSETQ. Trimming at V came to 0 bases and at J to 3 bases, leaving 4 bases not matched to a gene. The covered CDR3 bases are TGCGCCAGCAGCTTGGGGACAGGGCACGCTAATGAAAAA. Translated: CASSLGTGHANEK. The whole CDR3 is CASSLGTGHANEKLFF.

As to this clone: Read data end 3 residues before the CDR3 end; the end is taken from the germline J gene. The J gene is TRBJ2-7, the V gene TRBV29-1, with D possibly matching TRBD1 (5 bases). With 0 bases removed from V and 5 bases from J, the gap between germline ends came to 17 bases. The CDR3 length is 15 residues. Germline values: CDR1 SQVTM, CDR2 ANQGSEA. CDR3 loop: CSVEDKGAGYDEQYF. CDR3 bases read: TGCAGCGTTGAAGACAAAGGGGCCGGGTACGACGAG.

Comments on this clone: Read sequence stops 3 residues before the CDR3 end, and the germline J gene provides the missing end. The rearrangement uses TRBV5-5 and TRBJ1-3; D gene uncertain. Trimming stripped 4 bases from V and 3 bases from J, with 11 bases between. The CDR3 contains 14 residues. From germline, CDR1 is SGHKS and CDR2 YYEKEE (reference sequence). The CDR3 protein is CASSAVSFGNTIYF. The CDR3 bases that were read are TGTGCCAGCAGCGCGGTCTCCTTTGGAAACACC.

As concerns this clone: With the read ending 3 residues before the CDR3 end, the germline J gene is used to fill in that end. This chain joins TRBV7-9 and TRBJ2-2; tentatively, D is TRBD1 or TRBD2 (5 bases each). The CDR3 runs to 15 residues. V was shortened by 11 bases and J by 4 bases, with 20 bases between the two germline ends. Germline-derived CDR1 and CDR2 are SEHNR and FQNEAQ (reference sequence). CDR3 DNA, as far as it was read: TGTGCCGGATCAGGGTCGGGAACTGGCACCGGGGAG. As protein: CAGSGSGTGTGE. The CDR3 as a whole reads CAGSGSGTGTGELFF.

To note about this clone: The missing CDR3 end, 3 residues past where the read stops, is filled in from the germline J gene. This sequence joins TRBV5-5 and TRBJ2-1; 10 bases line up with TRBD2. V was clipped by 4 bases and J by 4 bases; unmatched bases: 5. Germline assignment: CDR1 SGHKS and CDR2 YYEKEE (reference sequence). This CDR3 spans 15 amino acids. The CDR3 sequence: CASSPGLASYNEQFF. The DNA read from the CDR3 is TGTGCCAGCAGCCCGGGACTAGCGTCTTACAATGAG.

Incomplete CDR3 DNA: TGTGCCAGCAGCTTTTTTCCCACCTACGAG. It is translated as CASSFFPTYE. The whole CDR3 reads CASSFFPTYEQYF. The rearrangement joins TRBV13 to TRBJ2-7; D is unclear. The CDR3 extends 3 residues past the end of the read, so its final part is completed from the germline J gene. The CDR3 is made up of 13 amino acids. The V gene's germline CDR1 is PRHDT and CDR2 FYEKMQ (reference sequence). V shed 3 bases and J shed 2 bases, with 8 bases lying between them.